One T cell receptor beta chain is described in this entry. Its specificity is not known. The record originates from a study of blood T cells in healthy people across ages. The second PCR ran roughly 6 to 11 cycles with a sample-barcoded 5' primer and J-beta primers. TCRdb redid the calling of the 5' RACE reads with MiXCR, one entry per CDR3 protein. The sample yields 550,000 to 700,000 distinct CDR3 sequences, roughly 29% seen once. Study findings and constraints: More naive CD4+ cells and higher diversity were found in long-lived than in aged donors.

The sample consisted of blood. The TCR comes from a woman in her 70s in good health.

The CDR3: CASSYGTSGGFTDTQYF. The CDR3 DNA reads as TGTGCCAGCAGTTATGGGACTAGCGGGGGTTTCACAGATACGCAGTATTTT. J is TRBJ2-3 and V is TRBV6-6; 14 bases map to TRBD2. CDR1 and CDR2 (germline): MNHNY, SVGAGI (reference sequence). The CDR3 spans 17 residues. Germline trimming cut 3 bases from V and 2 bases from J; bases unmatched to any gene: 4.